This is a list of T cell receptor beta chains from one sample in a study of CD8+ T cells in alopecia areata. The method was immunoSEQ multiplex PCR; TCRdb's version includes in-frame clones alone and lacks a portion of them. The data contain approximately 210,000 clones, approximately 60% of them seen just once; the ten biggest clones take up less than 4%. The sample in question was CD4+ T cells sorted from blood, obtained at week 4, from a patient treated with tofacitinib. These receptors were collected from a human donor with alopecia areata. Both conserved end residues are part of each CDR3. Fields, in order: D gene, V gene, J gene, clone size, CDR3 protein, CDR3 DNA. A D gene is named only where the DNA matches it firmly. A row's size may be missing; if present it is once, few, many or a size class.

D gene: TRBD1
V gene: TRBV6-1
J gene: TRBJ1-1
clone size: -
CDR3 protein: CASRERKVDRGFVNTEAFF
CDR3 DNA: TGTGCCAGCAGGGAAAGGAAAGTCGACAGGGGGTTCGTGAACACTGAAGCTTTCTTT

D gene: TRBD1
V gene: TRBV30
J gene: TRBJ2-3
clone size: -
CDR3 protein: CAWDSRTGDTQYF
CDR3 DNA: TGTGCCTGGGACTCACGGACAGGAGATACGCAGTATTTT

D gene: -
V gene: TRBV25-1
J gene: TRBJ2-4
clone size: -
CDR3 protein: CASSPPAIYKNIQYF
CDR3 DNA: TGTGCCAGCAGTCCCCCGGCTATATACAAAAACATTCAGTACTTC

D gene: -
V gene: TRBV4-1
J gene: TRBJ1-2
clone size: -
CDR3 protein: CASSHGDVSGYTF
CDR3 DNA: TGCGCCAGCAGCCACGGGGACGTGAGTGGCTACACCTTC

D gene: -
V gene: TRBV29-1
J gene: TRBJ2-2
clone size: -
CDR3 protein: CSVDRDSGTGELFF
CDR3 DNA: TGCAGCGTTGATCGAGACAGTGGGACCGGGGAGCTGTTTTTT

D gene: -
V gene: TRBV19
J gene: TRBJ1-1
clone size: -
CDR3 protein: CASSIGRKNTEAFF
CDR3 DNA: TGTGCCAGTAGTATAGGACGGAAGAACACTGAAGCTTTCTTT

D gene: -
V gene: TRBV6-6
J gene: TRBJ1-1
clone size: few
CDR3 protein: CASSLNERNTEAFF
CDR3 DNA: TGTGCCAGCAGCTTAAACGAGCGGAACACTGAAGCTTTCTTT

D gene: TRBD1
V gene: TRBV13
J gene: TRBJ1-6
clone size: -
CDR3 protein: CASSPTGGRRNSPLHF
CDR3 DNA: TGTGCCAGCAGCCCTACAGGGGGACGAAGGAATTCACCCCTCCACTTT

D gene: TRBD2
V gene: TRBV6-4
J gene: TRBJ2-3
clone size: few
CDR3 protein: CASSDSGGAATDTQYF
CDR3 DNA: TGTGCCAGCAGCGATAGCGGGGGGGCCGCCACAGATACGCAGTATTTT

D gene: -
V gene: TRBV4-1
J gene: TRBJ2-5
clone size: -
CDR3 protein: CASSHRTTQETQYF
CDR3 DNA: TGCGCCAGCAGCCATCGGACTACCCAAGAGACCCAGTACTTC

D gene: -
V gene: TRBV30
J gene: TRBJ1-1
clone size: few
CDR3 protein: CAWSAPGNRARTEAFF
CDR3 DNA: TGTGCCTGGAGTGCCCCAGGGAATAGGGCAAGAACTGAAGCTTTCTTT

D gene: -
V gene: TRBV27
J gene: TRBJ1-1
clone size: -
CDR3 protein: CASSSGGRAEAFF
CDR3 DNA: TGTGCCAGCAGTTCAGGTGGTCGGGCTGAAGCTTTCTTT

D gene: -
V gene: TRBV5-4
J gene: TRBJ1-2
clone size: once
CDR3 protein: CASSLGEPGRYGYTF
CDR3 DNA: TGTGCCAGCAGCTTGGGGGAGCCTGGCCGCTATGGCTACACCTTC

D gene: -
V gene: TRBV29-1
J gene: TRBJ1-4
clone size: -
CDR3 protein: CSVEIRTGGLFF
CDR3 DNA: TGCAGCGTTGAAATCAGAACCGGAGGACTGTTTTTT

D gene: -
V gene: TRBV4-1
J gene: TRBJ2-5
clone size: -
CDR3 protein: CASSEPQETQYF
CDR3 DNA: TGCGCCAGCAGCGAGCCCCAAGAGACCCAGTACTTC

D gene: TRBD2
V gene: TRBV6-6
J gene: TRBJ2-1
clone size: -
CDR3 protein: CASSYSGVSYNEQFF
CDR3 DNA: TGTGCCAGCAGTTATAGCGGGGTATCCTACAATGAGCAGTTCTTC

D gene: TRBD1
V gene: TRBV27
J gene: TRBJ1-2
clone size: -
CDR3 protein: CASSSTGEGYGYTF
CDR3 DNA: TGTGCCAGCAGTTCGACAGGGGAAGGCTATGGCTACACCTTC

D gene: -
V gene: TRBV4-2
J gene: TRBJ2-5
clone size: -
CDR3 protein: CASSQVLWWLGVADGSQETQYF
CDR3 DNA: TGTGCCAGCAGCCAAGTCTTGTGGTGGTTGGGGGTAGCGGATGGATCCCAAGAGACCCAGTACTTC

D gene: -
V gene: TRBV5-4
J gene: TRBJ2-7
clone size: -
CDR3 protein: CASNDKTGNQYEQYF
CDR3 DNA: TGTGCCAGCAACGACAAAACAGGGAACCAGTACGAGCAGTACTTC

D gene: -
V gene: TRBV2
J gene: TRBJ1-2
clone size: -
CDR3 protein: CASSGMGQGDGYTF
CDR3 DNA: TGTGCCAGCAGTGGGATGGGACAAGGAGATGGCTACACCTTC

D gene: -
V gene: TRBV19
J gene: TRBJ1-2
clone size: -
CDR3 protein: CATKRFLHGYTF
CDR3 DNA: TGTGCCACCAAGAGGTTTCTCCATGGCTACACCTTC

D gene: -
V gene: TRBV11-1
J gene: TRBJ2-5
clone size: -
CDR3 protein: CASSAQQQETQYF
CDR3 DNA: TGTGCCAGCAGCGCACAGCAGCAAGAGACCCAGTACTTC

D gene: -
V gene: TRBV28
J gene: TRBJ1-2
clone size: few
CDR3 protein: CASRYGTVHYGYTF
CDR3 DNA: TGTGCCAGCAGATACGGAACAGTACACTATGGCTACACCTTC

D gene: -
V gene: TRBV30
J gene: TRBJ1-4
clone size: -
CDR3 protein: CAWSVRLNEKLFF
CDR3 DNA: TGTGCCTGGAGTGTCCGACTTAATGAAAAACTGTTTTTT

D gene: -
V gene: TRBV28
J gene: TRBJ2-1
clone size: -
CDR3 protein: CASSLRGGSYNEQFF
CDR3 DNA: TGTGCCAGCAGTTTGAGGGGAGGCTCCTACAATGAGCAGTTCTTC

D gene: -
V gene: TRBV29-1
J gene: TRBJ2-2
clone size: -
CDR3 protein: CSVEEAQRNTGELFF
CDR3 DNA: TGCAGCGTTGAAGAGGCGCAGAGGAACACCGGGGAGCTGTTTTTT

D gene: -
V gene: TRBV30
J gene: TRBJ2-3
clone size: -
CDR3 protein: CAWSRASDTQYF
CDR3 DNA: TGTGCCTGGAGTCGGGCGTCGGATACGCAGTATTTT

D gene: -
V gene: TRBV30
J gene: TRBJ1-6
clone size: -
CDR3 protein: CAWRAGTRLNSPLHF
CDR3 DNA: TGTGCCTGGAGAGCCGGGACAAGGCTTAATTCACCCCTCCACTTT

D gene: -
V gene: TRBV7-9
J gene: TRBJ2-6
clone size: -
CDR3 protein: CASSLLLGSGANVLTF
CDR3 DNA: TGTGCCAGCAGCTTACTTTTGGGCTCTGGGGCCAACGTCCTGACTTTC

D gene: -
V gene: TRBV28
J gene: TRBJ2-7
clone size: few
CDR3 protein: CASSSLTANSYEQYF
CDR3 DNA: TGTGCCAGCAGTTCGCTCACAGCCAACTCCTACGAGCAGTACTTC

D gene: TRBD1
V gene: TRBV7-2
J gene: TRBJ1-1
clone size: once
CDR3 protein: CASSPDRLNTEAFF
CDR3 DNA: TGTGCCAGCAGCCCGGACAGGTTGAACACTGAAGCTTTCTTT

D gene: TRBD1
V gene: TRBV5-4
J gene: TRBJ2-7
clone size: -
CDR3 protein: CASSSGQPRASYEQYF
CDR3 DNA: TGTGCCAGCAGCTCGGGACAGCCCAGGGCATCCTACGAGCAGTACTTC

D gene: -
V gene: TRBV30
J gene: TRBJ1-2
clone size: once
CDR3 protein: CAWSQIWTDYGYTF
CDR3 DNA: TGTGCCTGGAGCCAAATATGGACAGACTATGGCTACACCTTC

D gene: -
V gene: TRBV4-3
J gene: TRBJ2-7
clone size: -
CDR3 protein: CASSQDLAGSYEQYF
CDR3 DNA: TGCGCCAGCAGCCAAGATCTCGCAGGTTCCTACGAGCAGTACTTC

D gene: -
V gene: TRBV4-2
J gene: TRBJ2-7
clone size: -
CDR3 protein: CASSQSDTGLWNEQYF
CDR3 DNA: TGTGCCAGCAGCCAGTCAGATACAGGGCTATGGAACGAGCAGTACTTC